The 28 T cell receptor beta chains presented below share a single source sample, sequenced in a study of CD8 T cells in Susac syndrome. RNA was extracted with the RNeasy kit, and a quantity of about 0.45 to 1 ug was reverse transcribed using random hexamers. TCRdb called the immunoSEQ multiplex PCR reads again in MiXCR, with one record for every CDR3 protein. Of about 240,000 distinct CDR3 sequences in the sample, about 95% were seen once. The sample was CD4+ T cells from PBMCs. These receptors were collected from a human donor with Susac syndrome.

The J gene is TRBJ2-7, the V gene TRBV5-1, with D uncertain. The CDR3 covers 13 residues. The germline gives CDR1 SGHRS, CDR2 YFSETQ. The germline V and J ends were trimmed by 4 bases and 3 bases, with 11 bases remaining between them. CDR3 sequence (DNA): TGCGCCAGCAGCCCAAGCTCAGTCTACGAGCAGTACTTC. This encodes CASSPSSVYEQYF.

The chain combines TRBV15 with TRBJ2-7; 14 bases fit TRBD2. Germline V lookup: CDR1 LNHNV, CDR2 YYDKDF (reference sequence). The V segment lost 3 bases and the J segment 0 bases; nucleotides outside the gene matches: 10. The CDR3 extends over 19 amino acids. The CDR3 sequence: CATSRGLAGVERGSYEQYF. CDR3 DNA sequence: TGTGCCACCAGCAGGGGACTAGCGGGAGTAGAACGGGGCTCCTACGAGCAGTACTTC.

The chain couples TRBV5-1 to TRBJ2-1; D may match TRBD1 or TRBD2 (5 bases each). The germline V and J ends were trimmed by 3 bases and 0 bases, with 25 bases remaining between them. Germline lookup yields CDR1 SGHRS and CDR2 YFSETQ. This CDR3 spans 20 amino acids. CDR3 residues: CASSSVAGTAQTSSYNEQFF. The CDR3 DNA sequence: TGCGCCAGCAGCTCCGTTGCCGGGACGGCCCAGACGAGCTCCTACAATGAGCAGTTCTTC.

The gene calls are TRBV20-1 and TRBJ1-2; D remains unclear. CDR3 size: 13 residues. V dropped 2 bases and J dropped 1 base, with 8 bases sitting between them. Germline V lookup: CDR1 DFQATT, CDR2 SNEGSKA (reference sequence). CDR3 in amino acids: CSARRSLNYGYTF. The DNA for the CDR3 is TGCAGTGCTAGACGGTCTCTTAACTATGGCTACACCTTC.

This clonotype was seen once. V is TRBV4-1 and J is TRBJ2-3, with D uncertain. The CDR3 loop spans 14 amino acids. From germline, CDR1 is MGHRA and CDR2 YSYEKL. Trimming took off 6 bases at V and 6 bases at J, with 16 bases between the two ends. CDR3 sequence reads: CASSLGPSKDTQYF. The CDR3 nucleotides read TGCGCCAGCAGTCTTGGCCCCTCCAAGGATACGCAGTATTTT.

This chain links TRBV29-1 with TRBJ2-5, with D tentatively TRBD1 (6 bases). This CDR3 spans 14 amino acids. Germline CDR1 reads SQVTM; CDR2 reads ANQGSEA. The V end lost 7 bases, the J end lost 2 bases, and 17 bases lay between the germline ends. CDR3 sequence (DNA): TGCAGCGCTTTGACGTGGGGGCCTCAAGAGACCCAGTACTTC. Translation: CSALTWGPQETQYF.

The V call is TRBV28, the J call TRBJ1-5; a weak D match, TRBD1 (5 bases). V lost 6 bases and J lost 3, with 12 bases in between. CDR3 size: 14 residues. Germline V CDR1 and CDR2: MDHEN, SYDVKM. The CDR3 DNA follows: TGTGCCAGCAGGACCCCGGGACCCAATCAGCCCCAGCATTTT. The encoded protein is CASRTPGPNQPQHF.

This chain connects TRBV28 to TRBJ1-2; D call uncertain. Germline CDR1 and CDR2: MDHEN and SYDVKM. This CDR3 is 12 amino acids long. With 8 bases removed from V and 4 bases from J, the gap between germline ends came to 11 bases. The CDR3 spells CASLEQSYGYTF. The CDR3 bases are TGTGCCAGCCTCGAACAGTCCTATGGCTACACCTTC.

The rearrangement uses TRBV20-1 and TRBJ2-7; 9 nucleotides line up with TRBD1. The germline gives CDR1 DFQATT, CDR2 SNEGSKA (reference sequence). V was clipped by 8 bases and J by 3 bases; unmatched bases: 2. The CDR3 runs to 11 residues. In nucleotides, the CDR3 is TGCAGTTCGGGACAGGGCTACGAGCAGTACTTC. Amino acids: CSSGQGYEQYF.

This clonotype has a single count. This chain links TRBV12-3 or TRBV12-4 with TRBJ1-1; D gene unclear. The CDR3 is 12 residues long. V was pared by 3 bases and J by 7 bases, with 9 bases between. Here the CDR3 DNA reads TGTGCCAGCAGTTTTGGAGCAGGTGAAGCTTTCTTT. Amino acid sequence: CASSFGAGEAFF.

J is TRBJ2-4 and V is TRBV9, with D tentatively TRBD1 (5 bases). Germline loops: CDR1 SGDLS, CDR2 YYNGEE. V was trimmed by 3 bases and J by 8 bases, leaving 18 bases between them. CDR3 length: 15 amino acids. Written as DNA, the CDR3 is TGTGCCAGCAGCGACGGACACTTCGATAAGTACATTCAGTACTTC. It encodes CASSDGHFDKYIQYF.

The chain has TRBV20-1 and TRBJ2-5; D is possibly TRBD2 (5 bases). V was cut by 3 bases and J by 5 bases, with 19 bases left in between. Germline assignment: CDR1 DFQATT and CDR2 SNEGSKA (reference sequence). The CDR3 has 15 residues. The CDR3 region is CSASPASTVGETQYF. For the CDR3, the DNA is TGCAGTGCTAGCCCTGCTAGCACTGTGGGGGAGACCCAGTACTTC.

J is TRBJ1-2 and V is TRBV29-1; D might be TRBD1 (6 bases). Between the trimmed V and J ends, which lost 7 bases and 4 bases, there was a span of 22 bases. CDR3 length: 15 amino acids. Germline V CDR1 and CDR2: SQVTM, ANQGSEA. Written as DNA, the CDR3 is TGCAGCGCTGGAGGGGGTTGGGGCAAGTCCTATGGCTACACCTTC. Protein sequence: CSAGGGWGKSYGYTF.

J is TRBJ2-7 and V is TRBV18, with 10 bases aligning to TRBD2. There are 15 residues in the CDR3. V was pared by 3 bases and J by 3 bases, with 5 bases of the junction left unmatched. Germline loops: CDR1 KGHSH, CDR2 LQKENI. CDR3 DNA sequence: TGTGCCAGCTCACCCGGACTAGCGGTATTCTACGAGCAGTACTTC. It translates to CASSPGLAVFYEQYF. The variable domain in full, with the rest retrieved from reference TRBV18 and TRBJ2-7, is NAGVMQNPRHLVRRRGQEARLRCSPMKGHSHVYWYRQLPEEGLKFMVYLQKENIIDESGMPKERFSAEFPKEGPSILRIQQVVRGDSAAYFCASSPGLAVFYEQYFGPGTRLTVT.

As DNA, the CDR3 is TGCAGCGCCGCAGCCCTCGCGGAAAAACTGTTTTTT. This gives the protein CSAAALAEKLFF. V and J are TRBV29-1 and TRBJ1-4; D not certain. Germline V gives CDR1 SQVTM, CDR2 ANQGSEA. The CDR3 consists of 12 residues. Trimming pared 7 bases from V and 8 bases from J, leaving 14 bases between.

V is TRBV12-3 or TRBV12-4 and J is TRBJ2-1, with a tentative D call TRBD2 (6 bases). The length of the CDR3 is 14 residues. V gave up 5 bases and J gave up 0 bases, with 8 bases separating them. CDR3 amino acids: CASSREASYNEQFF. The CDR3 DNA follows: TGTGCCAGCAGTAGGGAGGCCTCCTACAATGAGCAGTTCTTC.

The gene calls are TRBV29-1 and TRBJ2-1; 7 positions match TRBD2. Germline CDR1 reads SQVTM; CDR2 reads ANQGSEA. This CDR3 contains 14 residues. Trimming removed 3 bases from V and 5 bases from J; junction bases left unmatched: 7. The CDR3 sequence is CSVEGGGPDNEQFF. The CDR3 coding sequence is TGCAGCGTTGAGGGCGGGGGACCCGACAATGAGCAGTTCTTC.

The chain combines TRBV7-3 with TRBJ2-1; D possibly corresponds to TRBD2 (6 bases). The CDR3 covers 13 residues. The germline V gene has CDR1 SGHTA and CDR2 FQGTGA. The V gene lost 2 bases and the J gene lost 9 bases, with 11 bases spanning the gap. This CDR3 reads CASSLERGAEQFF. The DNA for the CDR3 is TGTGCCAGCAGCTTAGAGCGCGGGGCTGAGCAGTTCTTC. The full variable domain, rest sourced from reference TRBV7-3 and TRBJ2-1, is GAGVSQTPSNKVTEKGKYVELRCDPISGHTALYWYRQSLGQGPEFLIYFQGTGAADDSGLPNDRFFAVRPEGSVSTLKIQRTERGDSAVYLCASSLERGAEQFFGPGTRLTVL.

Concerning this clonotype: The missing conserved phenylalanine or tryptophan at the end of this CDR3 makes a read error likely. The V gene is TRBV5-1, the J gene TRBJ1-3; D call uncertain. Germline V gives CDR1 SGHRS, CDR2 YFSETQ. The germline V and J ends were trimmed by 0 bases and 0 bases, with 10 bases remaining between them. This CDR3 comprises 16 residues. CDR3 DNA sequence: TGCGCCAGCAGCTTGGATTCAGGAAGCTCTGGAAACACCATATATTCT. It codes for CASSLDSGSSGNTIYS.

The chain joins TRBV3-1 to TRBJ1-2, with D tentatively TRBD1 (5 bases). CDR3 length: 12 residues. The V and J ends lost 5 bases and 4 bases respectively, with 8 bases between them. Looked up from germline, CDR1 is LGHDT and CDR2 is YNNKEL (reference sequence). This chain's CDR3 is CASSSGGYGYTF. The CDR3 DNA follows: TGTGCCAGCAGCTCCGGGGGCTATGGCTACACCTTC. The variable domain in full, with the rest retrieved from reference TRBV3-1 and TRBJ1-2, is DTAVSQTPKYLVTQMGNDKSIKCEQNLGHDTMYWYKQDSKKFLKIMFSYNNKELIINETVPNRFSPKSPDKAHLNLHINSLELGDSAVYFCASSSGGYGYTFGSGTRLTVV.

The chain couples TRBV20-1 to TRBJ2-1; D is unresolved. The CDR3 covers 15 residues. The germline gives CDR1 DFQATT, CDR2 SNEGSKA (reference sequence). The ends were cut back, 0 bases at V and 8 bases at J, with 17 bases in the middle. CDR3 sequence: CSARDQKKIGDEQFF. The CDR3 coding sequence is TGCAGTGCTAGAGACCAAAAAAAGATCGGAGATGAGCAGTTCTTC.

This rearrangement joins TRBV30 to TRBJ1-1; no firm D call. The CDR3 spans 14 residues. Germline CDR1 GTSNPN, CDR2 SVGIG (reference sequence). V shed 4 bases and J shed 3 bases, with 15 bases lying between them. The CDR3 here is CAWTNRPPHTEAFF. The CDR3 DNA is TGTGCCTGGACGAATAGGCCCCCTCACACTGAAGCTTTCTTT. Looking up the rest from reference TRBV30 and TRBJ1-1 gives the full variable domain: SQTIHQWPATLVQPVGSPLSLECTVEGTSNPNLYWYRQAAGRGLQLLFYSVGIGQISSEVPQNLSASRPQDRQFILSSKKLLLSDSGFYLCAWTNRPPHTEAFFGQGTRLTVV.

This clonotype was counted a single time. This chain connects TRBV12-3 or TRBV12-4 to TRBJ2-7; unclear D gene. Trimming shortened V by 5 bases and J by 5 bases, and 7 bases separated the two germline ends. The CDR3 contains 11 residues. CDR3 nucleotide sequence: TGTGCCAGCAGTCTTACCGACGAGCAGTACTTC. Translated, it gives CASSLTDEQYF.

V is TRBV7-9 and J is TRBJ1-2; D may be TRBD1 (5 bases). This CDR3 has 15 amino acids. The germline CDR1 and CDR2 sequences are SEHNR and FQNEAQ (reference sequence). Trimming left V 2 bases short and J 4 bases short, with 14 bases between. The CDR3 DNA reads as TGTGCCAGCAGCTTACCGGGACTGAGTTTCTATGGCTACACCTTC. It codes for CASSLPGLSFYGYTF.

The chain employs TRBV6-1 and TRBJ1-2, with 8 positions matching TRBD1. With 8 bases clipped from V and 3 bases from J, the junction kept 11 bases outside the gene matches. The CDR3 spans 15 residues. CDR1 is MNHNS, CDR2 SASEGT, per germline. CDR3 DNA sequence: TGTGCCAGCCATCCCGGGACAGGCCATTACTATGGCTACACCTTC. This gives the protein CASHPGTGHYYGYTF.

The rearrangement joins TRBV20-1 to TRBJ1-2, with D perhaps TRBD1 (5 bases). The CDR3 length is 12 residues. V shed 5 bases and J shed 2 bases, with 9 bases lying between them. Germline lookup yields CDR1 DFQATT and CDR2 SNEGSKA (reference sequence). CDR3 DNA: TGCAGTGCTTATGACAGCAACTATGGCTACACCTTC. Amino acids: CSAYDSNYGYTF.

The chain recombines TRBV28 with TRBJ2-5; either TRBD1 or TRBD2 may supply D (5 bases each). The CDR3 consists of 14 residues. The germline CDR1 and CDR2 sequences are MDHEN and SYDVKM. V was clipped by 1 base and J by 4 bases, with 10 bases between them. Written as DNA, the CDR3 is TGTGCCAGCAGTTTATTTGGGGGATCAGAGACCCAGTACTTC. It yields the protein CASSLFGGSETQYF.

The rearrangement joins TRBV7-9 to TRBJ2-7, with D unclear. The CDR3 length is 11 residues. The V end was cut by 5 bases, the J end by 4 bases, with 6 bases between. CDR1 is SEHNR, CDR2 FQNEAQ, per germline (reference sequence). The CDR3 nucleotides are TGTGCCAGCAGCACCGAATACGAGCAGTACTTC. It specifies CASSTEYEQYF.